This T cell receptor (beta chain) appears in the sequencing data of a study of T-cell memory formation after mild COVID-19. The CDR3 is 14 residues long. The V and J ends lost 4 bases and 4 bases, in that order; junction bases with no gene match: 5. Germline CDR1 reads LNHNV; CDR2 reads YYDKDF (reference sequence). The 5'RACE method, run with constant-segment primers, produced TCR alpha and TCR beta cDNA libraries (carrying sample barcodes and UMIs). TCRdb reanalysed the 5' RACE reads using MiXCR and keeps one entry per CDR3 protein. The table includes around 250,000 distinct CDR3 sequences, about 17% detected once.

The receptor was isolated from a man younger than 30 who had mild COVID-19 (a few samples of this study predate the infection). Cell type and time point are not known. The rearrangement links TRBV15 to TRBJ2-7; 9 positions agree with TRBD2. The sample comprised PBMCs or a T cell subset sorted from them (not recorded which). The CDR3 DNA follows: TGTGCCACCAGCAAGTCTACTAGCGGGTACGAGCAGTACTTC. This sequence encodes CATSKSTSGYEQYF.